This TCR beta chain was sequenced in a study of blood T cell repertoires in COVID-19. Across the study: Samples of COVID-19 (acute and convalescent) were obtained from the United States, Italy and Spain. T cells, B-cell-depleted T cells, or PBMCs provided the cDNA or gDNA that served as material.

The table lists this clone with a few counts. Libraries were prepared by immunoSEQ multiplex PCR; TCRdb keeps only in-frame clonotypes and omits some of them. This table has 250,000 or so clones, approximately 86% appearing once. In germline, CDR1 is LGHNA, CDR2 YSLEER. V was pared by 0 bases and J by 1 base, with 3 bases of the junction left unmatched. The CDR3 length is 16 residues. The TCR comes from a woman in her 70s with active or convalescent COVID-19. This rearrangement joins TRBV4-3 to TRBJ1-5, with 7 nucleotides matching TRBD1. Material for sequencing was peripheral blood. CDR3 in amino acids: CASSQERGRSNQPQHF. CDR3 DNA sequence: TGCGCCAGCAGCCAAGAGAGGGGGCGAAGCAATCAGCCCCAGCATTTT.